This passage covers 11 T cell receptor beta chains from one sample sequenced in a study of shared clonotypes between healthy human individuals. Some clones are missing from TCRdb's copy, which holds only in-frame ones; the method was immunoSEQ multiplex PCR. The sample holds roughly 2,500,000 clones; 93% are singletons and the top ten take approximately 0.37%. The source material was naive CD4+ T cells from PBMCs. Indicated subset: CD45RA+ positively selected. The receptors derive from a man aged 18-30 years in good health. Some clones in this sample may be carry-over from other donors' samples.

The rearrangement joins TRBV9 to TRBJ1-1; 7 nucleotides match TRBD1. The CDR3 consists of 15 residues. V was clipped by 5 bases and J by 0 bases; unmatched bases: 7. Germline loops: CDR1 SGDLS, CDR2 YYNGEE. CDR3 nucleotides: TGTGCCAGCAGTCACGAAGGGGGCTTGAACACTGAAGCTTTCTTT. Translation gives CASSHEGGLNTEAFF.

CDR3 nucleotide sequence: TGCGCCAGCAGAGTTCGTCTGGGTCGTACGGTAACCCGCACAGATACGCAGTATTTT. This gives the protein CASRVRLGRTVTRTDTQYF. V and J are TRBV4-1 and TRBJ2-3; D not certain. This CDR3 region has 19 residues. Germline lookup yields CDR1 MGHRA and CDR2 YSYEKL. Trimming shortened V by 6 bases and J by 1 base, and 26 bases separated the two germline ends.

Notes on this clone: In the same sample, other DNA sequences code for this CDR3. The genes are TRBV5-4 and TRBJ2-7; TRBD1 agrees at 8 bases. V gave up 7 bases and J gave up 3 bases; unmatched junction bases: 12. Looked up from germline, CDR1 is SGHNT and CDR2 is YYREEE (reference sequence). The CDR3 loop spans 15 amino acids. CDR3: CASSLSGTGIYEQYF. CDR3 bases: TGTGCCAGCTCCCTAAGTGGGACAGGAATCTACGAGCAGTACTTC.

This sequence joins TRBV4-3 and TRBJ2-1; 9 bases map to TRBD2. The V segment lost 1 base and the J segment 10 bases; nucleotides outside the gene matches: 8. The CDR3 runs to 15 residues. Germline CDR1 and CDR2: LGHNA and YSLEER. Written as DNA, the CDR3 is TGCGCCAGCAGCCAAGGGGCGGGAGGGTCCCGGGAGCAGTTCTTC. It codes for CASSQGAGGSREQFF.

The CDR3 loop reads CASSLGSGGGNQPQHF. The DNA for the CDR3 is TGTGCCAGCAGCTTAGGGTCAGGGGGCGGCAATCAGCCCCAGCATTTT. The chain uses TRBV7-9 and TRBJ1-5, with 8 bases matching TRBD1. CDR3 size: 16 residues. CDR1 is SEHNR, CDR2 FQNEAQ, per germline (reference sequence). V lost 1 base, J lost 2 bases, and 4 bases stayed unmatched.

Regarding this clone: One end of the junction fails to match germline, which may point to a read error. V gene TRBV19 combines with J gene TRBJ1-1; maybe TRBD1 (6 bases). This CDR3 contains 12 residues. Germline loops: CDR1 LNHDA, CDR2 SQIVND (reference sequence). The CDR3 protein is CASRYRDTEAFF. DNA for the CDR3: TGTGCCAGTAGGTACCGGGACACAGAAGCTTTCTTT.

V gene TRBV28 combines with J gene TRBJ2-3, with 8 bases lining up with TRBD2. This CDR3 has 15 amino acids. The V gene end was trimmed by 6 bases and the J gene end by 6 bases; junction bases not matched to a gene: 11. The germline V gene has CDR1 MDHEN and CDR2 SYDVKM. The CDR3 region is CASSSTSGRRDTQYF. For the CDR3, the DNA is TGTGCCAGCAGCTCCACTAGCGGCCGCCGGGATACGCAGTATTTT.

This clone was seen just once. This chain links TRBV27 with TRBJ2-3; D gene uncertain. Trimming took off 6 bases at V and 6 bases at J, with 10 bases between the two ends. From germline, CDR1 is MNHEY and CDR2 SMNVEV (reference sequence). The length of the CDR3 is 12 residues. CDR3 amino acids: CASSSRLDTQYF. The CDR3 DNA reads as TGTGCCAGCAGCTCTCGTTTGGATACGCAGTATTTT.

The chain couples TRBV10-2 to TRBJ2-1; 12 nucleotides match TRBD2. Unmatched junction bases numbered 2, after V lost 0 bases and J lost 2 bases. The length of the CDR3 is 17 residues. CDR1 is WSHSY, CDR2 SAAADI, per germline. This CDR3 is CASSESLAGGPYNEQFF. The CDR3 DNA is TGCGCCAGCAGTGAGTCCCTAGCGGGAGGGCCCTACAATGAGCAGTTCTTC.

This chain uses TRBV7-2 with TRBJ2-5; 7 bases are shared with TRBD1. The junction had 10 bases not matched to a gene; V was cut back by 7 bases and J by 5 bases. From germline, CDR1 is SGHTA and CDR2 FQGNSA. The CDR3 spans 14 residues. CDR3 loop: CASITRQGLETQYF. The CDR3, as DNA: TGTGCCAGCATCACTAGACAGGGCTTGGAGACCCAGTACTTC. Looking up the rest from reference TRBV7-2 and TRBJ2-5 gives the full variable domain: GAGVSQSPSNKVTEKGKDVELRCDPISGHTALYWYRQSLGQGLEFLIYFQGNSAPDKSGLPSDRFSAERTGGSVSTLTIQRTQQEDSAVYLCASITRQGLETQYFGPGTRLLVL.

This clone was found once. The CDR3 protein is CATSRPGGSSQNIQYF. CDR3 nucleotide sequence: TGTGCCACCAGCAGACCCGGGGGTAGCAGCCAAAACATTCAGTACTTC. V gene TRBV15 combines with J gene TRBJ2-4; possible D gene TRBD2, 6 bases. Trimming removed 2 bases at V and 5 bases at J, with 16 bases between. The CDR3 extends over 16 amino acids. Germline V lookup: CDR1 LNHNV, CDR2 YYDKDF (reference sequence).